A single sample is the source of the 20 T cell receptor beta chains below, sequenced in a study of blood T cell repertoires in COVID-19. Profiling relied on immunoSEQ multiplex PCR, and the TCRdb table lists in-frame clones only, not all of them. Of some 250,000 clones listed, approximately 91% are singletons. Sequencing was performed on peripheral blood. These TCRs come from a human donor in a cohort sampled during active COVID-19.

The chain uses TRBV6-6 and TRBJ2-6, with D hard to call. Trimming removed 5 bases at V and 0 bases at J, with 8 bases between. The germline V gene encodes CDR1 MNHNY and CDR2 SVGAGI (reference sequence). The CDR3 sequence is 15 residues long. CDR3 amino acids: CASSKQSSGANVLTF. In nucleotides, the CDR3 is TGTGCCAGCAGTAAACAGAGCTCTGGGGCCAACGTCCTGACTTTC.

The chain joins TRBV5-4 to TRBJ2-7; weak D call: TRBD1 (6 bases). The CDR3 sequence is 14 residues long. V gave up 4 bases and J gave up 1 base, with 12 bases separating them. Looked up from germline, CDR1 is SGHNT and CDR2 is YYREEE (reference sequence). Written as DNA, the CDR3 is TGTGCCAGCAGCCCCGGGACACCTTCCTACGAGCAGTACTTC. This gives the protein CASSPGTPSYEQYF.

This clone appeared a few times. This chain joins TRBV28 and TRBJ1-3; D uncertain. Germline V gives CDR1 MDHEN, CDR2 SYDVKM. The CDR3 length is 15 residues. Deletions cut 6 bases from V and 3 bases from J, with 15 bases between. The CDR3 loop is CASSPNQDIGNTIYF. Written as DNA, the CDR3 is TGTGCCAGCAGCCCCAACCAGGATATTGGAAACACCATATATTTT.

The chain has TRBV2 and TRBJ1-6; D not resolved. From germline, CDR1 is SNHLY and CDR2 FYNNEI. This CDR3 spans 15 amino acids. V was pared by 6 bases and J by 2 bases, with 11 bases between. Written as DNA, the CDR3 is TGTGCCAGCAGCCCGGGAGGGACCTATAATTCACCCCTCCACTTT. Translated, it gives CASSPGGTYNSPLHF.

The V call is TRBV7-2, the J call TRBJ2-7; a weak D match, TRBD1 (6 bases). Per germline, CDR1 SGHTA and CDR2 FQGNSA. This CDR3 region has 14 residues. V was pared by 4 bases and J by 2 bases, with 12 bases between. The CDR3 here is CASSSHGGPYEQYF. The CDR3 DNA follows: TGTGCCAGCAGCTCCCATGGGGGCCCCTACGAGCAGTACTTC.

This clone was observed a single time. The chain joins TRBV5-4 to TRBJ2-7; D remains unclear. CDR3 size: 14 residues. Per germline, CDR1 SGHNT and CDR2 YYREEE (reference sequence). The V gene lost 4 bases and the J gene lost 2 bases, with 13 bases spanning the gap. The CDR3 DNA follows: TGTGCCAGCAGCAGCCTCGTACCCCCCTACGAGCAGTACTTC. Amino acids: CASSSLVPPYEQYF.

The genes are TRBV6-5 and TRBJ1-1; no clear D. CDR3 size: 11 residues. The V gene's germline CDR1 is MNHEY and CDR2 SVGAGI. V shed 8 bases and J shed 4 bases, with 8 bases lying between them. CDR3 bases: TGTGCCAGCTCTCGGGGCACTGAAGCTTTCTTT. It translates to CASSRGTEAFF.

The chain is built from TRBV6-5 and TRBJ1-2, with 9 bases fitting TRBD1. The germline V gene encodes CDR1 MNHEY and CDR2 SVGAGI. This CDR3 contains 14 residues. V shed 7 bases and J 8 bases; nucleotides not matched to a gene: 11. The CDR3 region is CASTMGQGVYGYTF. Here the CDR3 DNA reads TGTGCCAGCACCATGGGACAGGGAGTCTACGGCTACACCTTC.

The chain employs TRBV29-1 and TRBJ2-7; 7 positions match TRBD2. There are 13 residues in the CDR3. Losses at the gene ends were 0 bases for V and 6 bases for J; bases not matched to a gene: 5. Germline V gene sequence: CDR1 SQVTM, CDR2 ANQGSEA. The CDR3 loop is CSVEEGGGSEQYF. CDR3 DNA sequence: TGCAGCGTTGAAGAGGGGGGAGGGAGCGAGCAGTACTTC.

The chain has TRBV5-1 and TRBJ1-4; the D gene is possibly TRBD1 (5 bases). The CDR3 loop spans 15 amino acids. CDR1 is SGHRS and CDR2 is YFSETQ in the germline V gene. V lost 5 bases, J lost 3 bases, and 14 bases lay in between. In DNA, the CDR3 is TGCGCCAGCAGGAGGGGTAGCGGACCTAATGAAAAACTGTTTTTT. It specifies CASRRGSGPNEKLFF. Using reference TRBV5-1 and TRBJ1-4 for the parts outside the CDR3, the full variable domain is KAGVTQTPRYLIKTRGQQVTLSCSPISGHRSVSWYQQTPGQGLQFLFEYFSETQRNKGNFPGRFSGRQFSNSRSEMNVSTLELGDSALYLCASRRGSGPNEKLFFGSGTQLSVL.

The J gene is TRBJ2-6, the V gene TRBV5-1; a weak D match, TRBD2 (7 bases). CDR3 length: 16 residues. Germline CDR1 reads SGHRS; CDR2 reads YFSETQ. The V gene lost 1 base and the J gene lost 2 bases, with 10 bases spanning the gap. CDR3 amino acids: CASSLWEGAGANVLTF. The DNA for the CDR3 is TGCGCCAGCAGCTTGTGGGAGGGGGCTGGGGCCAACGTCCTGACTTTC.

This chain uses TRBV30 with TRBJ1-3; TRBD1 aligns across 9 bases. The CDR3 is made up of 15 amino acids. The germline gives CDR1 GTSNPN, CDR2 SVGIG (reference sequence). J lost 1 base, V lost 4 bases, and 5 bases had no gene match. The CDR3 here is CAWTTGTGSGNTIYF. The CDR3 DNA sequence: TGTGCCTGGACCACCGGGACAGGGTCTGGAAACACCATATATTTT.

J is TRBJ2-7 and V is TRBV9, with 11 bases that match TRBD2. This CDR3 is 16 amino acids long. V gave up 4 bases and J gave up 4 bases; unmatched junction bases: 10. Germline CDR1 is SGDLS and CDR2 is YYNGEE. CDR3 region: CASSPLAGAGYYEQYF. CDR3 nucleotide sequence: TGTGCCAGCAGCCCACTAGCGGGGGCGGGATATTACGAGCAGTACTTC.

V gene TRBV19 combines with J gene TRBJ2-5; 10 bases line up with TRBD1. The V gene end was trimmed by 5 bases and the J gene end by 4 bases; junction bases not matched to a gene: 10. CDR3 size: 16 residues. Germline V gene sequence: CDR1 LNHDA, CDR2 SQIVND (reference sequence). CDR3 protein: CASSVPPTGGVETQYF. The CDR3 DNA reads TGTGCCAGTAGTGTACCACCGACAGGGGGCGTAGAGACCCAGTACTTC. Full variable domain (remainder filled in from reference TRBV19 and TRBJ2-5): DGGITQSPKYLFRKEGQNVTLSCEQNLNHDAMYWYRQDPGQGLRLIYYSQIVNDFQKGDIAEGYSVSREKKESFPLTVTSAQKNPTAFYLCASSVPPTGGVETQYFGPGTRLLVL.

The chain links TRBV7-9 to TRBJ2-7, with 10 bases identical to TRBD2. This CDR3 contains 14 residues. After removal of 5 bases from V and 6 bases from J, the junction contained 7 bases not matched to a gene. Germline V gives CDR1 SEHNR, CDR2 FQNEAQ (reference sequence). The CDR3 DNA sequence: TGTGCCAGCAGCCCAGCGGGAGGGCCCTCCGAGCAGTACTTC. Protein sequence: CASSPAGGPSEQYF.

The CDR3 DNA follows: TGTGCCACCAGCAGAGTCGGAGGTGAAAAACTGTTTTTT. Its translation is CATSRVGGEKLFF. J is TRBJ1-4 and V is TRBV15; the D is unclear. The ends were cut back, 1 base at V and 7 bases at J, with 7 bases in the middle. This CDR3 is built from 13 residues. Germline CDR1 reads LNHNV; CDR2 reads YYDKDF (reference sequence).

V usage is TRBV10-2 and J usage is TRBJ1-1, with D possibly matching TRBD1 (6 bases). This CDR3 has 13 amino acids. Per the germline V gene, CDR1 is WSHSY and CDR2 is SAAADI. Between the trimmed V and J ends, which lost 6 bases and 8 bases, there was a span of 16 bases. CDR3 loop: CASSPTGLVEAFF. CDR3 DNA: TGCGCCAGCAGCCCTACAGGGCTAGTAGAAGCTTTCTTT.

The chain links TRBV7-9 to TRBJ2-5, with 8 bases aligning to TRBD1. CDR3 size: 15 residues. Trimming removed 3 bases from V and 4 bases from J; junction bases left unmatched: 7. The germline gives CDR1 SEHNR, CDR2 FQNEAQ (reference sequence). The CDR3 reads CASSFIDRGRETQYF. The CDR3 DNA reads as TGTGCCAGCAGCTTTATTGACAGGGGACGAGAGACCCAGTACTTC.

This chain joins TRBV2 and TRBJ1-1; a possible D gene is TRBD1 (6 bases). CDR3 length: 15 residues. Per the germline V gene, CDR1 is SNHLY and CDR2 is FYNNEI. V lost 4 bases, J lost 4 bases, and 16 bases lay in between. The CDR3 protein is CASSGRARGGTEAFF. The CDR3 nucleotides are TGTGCCAGCAGTGGCCGAGCTCGAGGGGGCACTGAAGCTTTCTTT.

The CDR3, as DNA: TGTGCCAGCAGCTTAGTCAGTCAGGGAAATGAAAAACTGTTTTTT. Residues: CASSLVSQGNEKLFF. J is TRBJ1-4 and V is TRBV7-9; TRBD1 might be the D (5 bases). CDR3 length equals 15 residues. Germline V lookup: CDR1 SEHNR, CDR2 FQNEAQ (reference sequence). V was trimmed by 1 base and J by 5 bases, leaving 11 bases between them.